The 28 T cell receptor beta chains reported below all come from one sample, sequenced in a study of beta chain features in type 1 diabetes. Investigators reverse transcribed all isolated RNA, so they sequenced expressed TCRB transcripts. The protocol was immunoSEQ multiplex PCR, while the TCRdb copy is restricted to in-frame clones and leaves out a portion. Among 37,000 or so clones listed, more than 40% were seen once. Input material: central memory CD4+ T cells from blood. These receptors were taken from a woman between 18 and 29 years old in good health.

This clone showed up just a few times. The chain recombines TRBV10-3 with TRBJ1-1, with D tentatively TRBD1 (5 bases). Trimming took off 7 bases at V and 0 bases at J, with 12 bases between the two ends. The length of the CDR3 is 14 residues. Germline V lookup: CDR1 ENHRY, CDR2 SYGVKD. Written as DNA, the CDR3 is TGTGCCATCAAGTTGACAGAGATGAACACTGAAGCTTTCTTT. This gives the protein CAIKLTEMNTEAFF.

This clone showed up just a few times. The V gene is TRBV2, the J gene TRBJ2-2; the D gene is possibly TRBD2 (5 bases). Germline values: CDR1 SNHLY, CDR2 FYNNEI. The CDR3 contains 16 residues. Trimming stripped 6 bases from V and 0 bases from J, with 14 bases between. CDR3 protein: CASRLAGLANTGELFF. For the CDR3, the DNA is TGTGCCAGCAGACTGGCAGGACTCGCGAACACCGGGGAGCTGTTTTTT.

This clone occurred a few times. This rearrangement joins TRBV6-1 to TRBJ2-3, with 9 nucleotides matching TRBD2. J lost 6 bases, V lost 6 bases, and 7 bases had no gene match. Germline values: CDR1 MNHNS, CDR2 SASEGT. This CDR3 comprises 14 residues. The CDR3 protein is CASRPEGLADTQYF. The CDR3 DNA reads as TGTGCCAGCAGGCCCGAAGGACTAGCGGATACGCAGTATTTT.

The chain uses TRBV11-2 and TRBJ2-1, with D possibly being TRBD1 (5 bases). This CDR3 is built from 15 residues. CDR1 is SGHAT and CDR2 is FQNNGV in the germline V gene. The germline V and J ends were trimmed by 0 bases and 4 bases, with 10 bases remaining between them. The CDR3 DNA reads as TGTGCCAGCAGCTTAGATGGGCAGGGTTACAATGAGCAGTTCTTC. Translating it yields CASSLDGQGYNEQFF.

This clone has more than one count but fewer than ten. The chain recombines TRBV19 with TRBJ2-1, with TRBD2 matching 8 bases. Germline lookup yields CDR1 LNHDA and CDR2 SQIVND (reference sequence). J lost 10 bases, V lost 6 bases, and 5 bases had no gene match. This CDR3 contains 12 residues. The CDR3 protein is CASSTRLAEQFF. CDR3 bases: TGTGCCAGTAGCACTCGACTAGCGGAGCAGTTCTTC.

The chain has TRBV2 and TRBJ2-2; TRBD1 matches at 7 bases. The V and J ends lost 8 bases and 1 base, in that order; junction bases with no gene match: 4. The CDR3 length is 14 residues. From germline, CDR1 is SNHLY and CDR2 FYNNEI. CDR3 region: CASQQGLNTGELFF. The CDR3 bases are TGTGCCAGCCAACAGGGGTTGAACACCGGGGAGCTGTTTTTT. Using reference TRBV2 and TRBJ2-2 for the parts outside the CDR3, the full variable domain is EPEVTQTPSHQVTQMGQEVILRCVPISNHLYFYWYRQILGQKVEFLVSFYNNEISEKSEIFDDQFSVERPDGSNFTLKIRSTKLEDSAMYFCASQQGLNTGELFFGEGSRLTVL.

This chain uses TRBV19 with TRBJ1-1; D gene uncertain. V lost 9 bases and J lost 1, with 18 bases in between. The CDR3 length is 15 residues. Germline V gene data show CDR1 as LNHDA and CDR2 as SQIVND (reference sequence). CDR3 residues: CASHPAPRENTEAFF. CDR3 bases: TGTGCCAGCCACCCAGCCCCACGGGAGAACACTGAAGCTTTCTTT.

This sequence joins TRBV5-1 and TRBJ2-7, with 8 positions matching TRBD1. The CDR3 spans 14 residues. J was trimmed by 2 bases and V by 3 bases; bases with no gene match: 4. Germline loops: CDR1 SGHRS, CDR2 YFSETQ. The CDR3 spells CASSSDRDAYEQYF. The CDR3 DNA reads as TGCGCCAGCAGCTCGGACAGGGATGCCTACGAGCAGTACTTC.

This clone came up a few times. One junction end disagrees with the germline gene, perhaps due to a read error. Other DNA sequences in the same sample also yield this CDR3. The rearrangement links TRBV9 to TRBJ2-6; 7 nucleotides align to TRBD1. The length of the CDR3 is 16 residues. CDR1 is SGDLS and CDR2 is YYNGEE in the germline V gene. The chain's CDR3 is CASSATGASGANVLTF. In DNA, the CDR3 is TGCGCCAGCAGTGCCACAGGGGCCTCTGGGGCCAACGTCCTGACTTTC. Combining the CDR3 with reference TRBV9 and TRBJ2-6 gives the whole variable domain DSGVTQTPKHLITATGQRVTLRCSPRSGDLSVYWYQQSLDQGLQFLIQYYNGEERAKGNILERFSAQQFPDLHSELNLSSLELGDSALYFCASSATGASGANVLTFGAGSRLTVL.

The genes are TRBV29-1 and TRBJ1-1; possible D gene TRBD1, 5 bases. The CDR3 consists of 14 residues. V was cut by 3 bases and J by 8 bases, with 19 bases left in between. Germline V gene lookup returns CDR1 SQVTM and CDR2 ANQGSEA. Here the CDR3 reads CSVEAEAGLTEAFF. The DNA for the CDR3 is TGCAGCGTTGAGGCCGAGGCGGGGCTGACCGAAGCTTTCTTT.

V gene TRBV6-5 combines with J gene TRBJ2-1, with 10 bases that match TRBD1. Per the germline V gene, CDR1 is MNHEY and CDR2 is SVGAGI. With 5 bases clipped from V and 7 bases from J, the junction kept 5 bases outside the gene matches. This CDR3 contains 14 residues. The CDR3 DNA reads TGTGCCAGCAGTCTGGACAGGGGGTTGAATGAGCAGTTCTTC. Residues: CASSLDRGLNEQFF.

As concerns this clone: At one end, the junction sequence differs from germline, possibly due to a read error. The chain recombines TRBV6-6 with TRBJ1-3, with D possibly matching TRBD1 (5 bases). Germline assignment: CDR1 MNHNY and CDR2 SVGAGI (reference sequence). The CDR3 extends over 15 amino acids. CDR3 nucleotides: TGTACCAGCACCCCTCAGGGCGGGGCCCGAAACACCATATATTTT. It yields the protein CTSTPQGGARNTIYF.

The chain is built from TRBV30 and TRBJ2-5; 8 bases match TRBD2. The ends lost 2 bases at V and 3 bases at J; junction bases unmatched: 5. From germline, CDR1 is GTSNPN and CDR2 SVGIG (reference sequence). This CDR3 contains 14 residues. The CDR3, as DNA: TGTGCCTGGAGTCCCAGCGGGAGCAAAGAGACCCAGTACTTC. Translation gives CAWSPSGSKETQYF.

The chain links TRBV6-1 to TRBJ1-5; TRBD1 matches at 8 bases. The germline V gene encodes CDR1 MNHNS and CDR2 SASEGT. V was pared by 5 bases and J by 5 bases, with 8 bases of the junction left unmatched. The CDR3 is 15 amino acids. The CDR3, as DNA: TGTGCCAGCAGTCCCCGGCAGACAGGGGATCAGCCCCAGCATTTT. It codes for CASSPRQTGDQPQHF.

This clone was seen more than once but under ten times. The chain carries TRBV11-2 and TRBJ1-1; D gene unclear. Trimming shortened V by 5 bases and J by 3 bases, and 16 bases separated the two germline ends. Germline V lookup: CDR1 SGHAT, CDR2 FQNNGV. CDR3 length equals 15 residues. The CDR3 DNA is TGTGCCAGCAGCCCAGATGGAATCGCGGACACTGAAGCTTTCTTT. Encoded protein: CASSPDGIADTEAFF.

This clone was found a few times. The rearrangement uses TRBV29-1 and TRBJ2-2, with D perhaps matching TRBD2 (6 bases). Trimming pared 2 bases from V and 5 bases from J, leaving 12 bases between. CDR1 and CDR2 (germline): SQVTM, ANQGSEA. This CDR3 contains 14 residues. This CDR3 is CSVETGGITGELFF. CDR3 bases: TGCAGCGTTGAAACCGGGGGAATAACCGGGGAGCTGTTTTTT.

The V gene is TRBV30, the J gene TRBJ1-1; D might be TRBD1 (6 bases). The ends were cut back, 4 bases at V and 1 base at J, with 10 bases in the middle. The germline gives CDR1 GTSNPN, CDR2 SVGIG (reference sequence). This CDR3 has 13 amino acids. This CDR3 reads CAWTRTENTEAFF. CDR3 coding DNA: TGTGCCTGGACCCGGACAGAGAACACTGAAGCTTTCTTT. The whole variable domain, filled in from reference TRBV30 and TRBJ1-1, reads SQTIHQWPATLVQPVGSPLSLECTVEGTSNPNLYWYRQAAGRGLQLLFYSVGIGQISSEVPQNLSASRPQDRQFILSSKKLLLSDSGFYLCAWTRTENTEAFFGQGTRLTVV.

V usage is TRBV5-1 and J usage is TRBJ1-4, with D uncertain. Germline V gene data show CDR1 as SGHRS and CDR2 as YFSETQ. This CDR3 spans 14 amino acids. V shed 4 bases and J shed 4 bases, with 11 bases lying between them. The CDR3 coding sequence is TGCGCCAGCAGCCTAGGGAGCCGTAATGAAAAACTGTTTTTT. This sequence encodes CASSLGSRNEKLFF.

This chain connects TRBV5-1 to TRBJ1-1; D gene unclear. Germline CDR1 and CDR2: SGHRS and YFSETQ. The V end lost 1 base, the J end lost 0 bases, and 7 bases lay between the germline ends. The CDR3 length is 14 residues. DNA of the CDR3: TGCGCCAGCAGCTTGTCACAAATGAACACTGAAGCTTTCTTT. Protein product: CASSLSQMNTEAFF. Complete variable domain (other parts from reference TRBV5-1 and TRBJ1-1): KAGVTQTPRYLIKTRGQQVTLSCSPISGHRSVSWYQQTPGQGLQFLFEYFSETQRNKGNFPGRFSGRQFSNSRSEMNVSTLELGDSALYLCASSLSQMNTEAFFGQGTRLTVV.

The V gene is TRBV28, the J gene TRBJ2-7; the D gene is possibly TRBD1 (6 bases). In germline, CDR1 is MDHEN, CDR2 SYDVKM. The CDR3 runs to 11 residues. Trimming left V 6 bases short and J 13 bases short, with 16 bases between. DNA of the CDR3: TGTGCCAGCAGCTGGGCCGGGACACAATACTTC. Its translation is CASSWAGTQYF.

V and J are TRBV18 and TRBJ2-1; TRBD2 is a possible D gene (6 bases). This CDR3 is 14 amino acids long. Per germline, CDR1 KGHSH and CDR2 LQKENI. The V end lost 3 bases, the J end lost 10 bases, and 16 bases lay between the germline ends. The CDR3 reads CASSPPSKRAEQFF. The DNA of the CDR3 is TGTGCCAGCTCACCCCCCTCTAAGCGGGCAGAGCAGTTCTTC.

This clone was recorded only once. V gene TRBV6-6 combines with J gene TRBJ2-2; 7 positions agree with TRBD1. The J segment lost 4 bases and the V segment lost 6 bases, leaving 5 bases of the junction unmatched. The CDR3 totals 14 residues. The germline CDR1 and CDR2 sequences are MNHNY and SVGAGI (reference sequence). CDR3 sequence (DNA): TGTGCCAGCAGGCCCTCAGGGGGCACCGGGGAGCTGTTTTTT. Translated: CASRPSGGTGELFF.

This clone was detected a few times. The chain recombines TRBV27 with TRBJ2-1, with a tentative D call TRBD2 (6 bases). Germline assignment: CDR1 MNHEY and CDR2 SMNVEV (reference sequence). The CDR3 has 15 residues. V was trimmed by 2 bases and J by 2 bases, leaving 10 bases between them. Here the CDR3 DNA reads TGTGCCAGCAGTTTAGTGGGACTCACCTACAATGAGCAGTTCTTC. Its translation: CASSLVGLTYNEQFF.

Remarks on this clone: The junction and the germline gene differ at one end; a read error may be behind it. This chain links TRBV11-2 with TRBJ2-1; 7 bases agree with TRBD2. Germline assignment: CDR1 SGHAT and CDR2 FQNNGV. The CDR3 is 19 amino acids. The CDR3 protein is CASSLGGKIGTTSHNEQFF. The CDR3 bases are TGTGCCAGCAGCTTAGGGGGAAAAATCGGGACTACCTCCCACAATGAGCAGTTCTTC.

This clone was detected only once. The rearrangement links TRBV13 to TRBJ2-3; D is ambiguous. From germline, CDR1 is PRHDT and CDR2 FYEKMQ (reference sequence). This CDR3 region has 11 residues. Deletions cut 3 bases from V and 6 bases from J, with 4 bases between. CDR3 DNA: TGTGCCAGCAGCTTGTCGGATACGCAGTATTTT. Translating gives CASSLSDTQYF.

This rearrangement joins TRBV7-9 to TRBJ2-3, with D possibly matching TRBD1 (6 bases). Germline V gene lookup returns CDR1 SEHNR and CDR2 FQNEAQ (reference sequence). This CDR3 is built from 15 residues. Trimming took 5 bases from V and 1 from J, leaving 13 bases between them. The chain's CDR3 is CASSKQTGRTDTQYF. The CDR3 nucleotides are TGTGCCAGCAGCAAACAGACAGGCCGCACAGATACGCAGTATTTT.

This rearrangement joins TRBV19 to TRBJ1-1; D is unresolved. V was pared by 0 bases and J by 1 base, with 9 bases between. There are 15 residues in the CDR3. Germline V gives CDR1 LNHDA, CDR2 SQIVND (reference sequence). The CDR3 reads CASSIDLSKNTEAFF. The DNA of the CDR3 is TGTGCCAGTAGTATAGATCTATCCAAGAACACTGAAGCTTTCTTT.

In its sample, this clone is medium-sized. The chain is built from TRBV18 and TRBJ2-5, with TRBD2 matching over 8 bases. The germline CDR1 and CDR2 sequences are KGHSH and LQKENI. CDR3 length equals 14 residues. With 1 base clipped from V and 5 bases from J, the junction kept 3 bases outside the gene matches. CDR3 sequence reads: CASSPRTSTETQYF. The CDR3 coding sequence is TGTGCCAGCTCACCACGGACTAGCACGGAGACCCAGTACTTC.